The rows below give T cell receptor beta chains drawn from one sample of a study of blood T cell repertoires in COVID-19. The assay was immunoSEQ multiplex PCR, and TCRdb's table has in-frame clones only and misses some. The data show about 190,000 clones, with 76% seen just once and less than 20% held by the top ten. Sequences were obtained from PBMCs or T cells enriched from blood (not recorded which). The receptors come from a woman between 45 and 65 years old with acute COVID-19. Each CDR3 is given with its conserved first and last residue. Fields, in order: CDR3 length, V gene, D gene, clone size, J gene, CDR3 protein, CDR3 DNA. D genes are given only for firm matches. A clone size is listed for some rows: how often the clone was seen (once, few, many), or a class if it is expanded.

length: 18
V: TRBV9
D: TRBD2
size: few
J: TRBJ2-1
CDR3: CASSVRAGGPSSYNEQFF
DNA: TGTGCCAGCAGCGTAAGAGCGGGGGGGCCTAGCTCCTACAATGAGCAGTTCTTC

length: 13
V: TRBV30
D: .
size: few
J: TRBJ1-4
CDR3: CAWRTQGEEKLFF
DNA: TGTGCCTGGAGAACGCAGGGCGAAGAAAAACTGTTTTTT

length: 15
V: TRBV11-2
D: .
size: .
J: TRBJ1-6
CDR3: CASSANRDTNSPLHF
DNA: TGTGCCAGCAGCGCCAACAGGGACACCAATTCACCCCTCCACTTT

length: 15
V: TRBV28
D: .
size: once
J: TRBJ1-1
CDR3: CASSLISDMNTEAFF
DNA: TGTGCCAGCAGTTTAATATCAGACATGAACACTGAAGCTTTCTTT

length: 14
V: TRBV6-4
D: .
size: few
J: TRBJ2-3
CDR3: CASRKQGSTDTQYF
DNA: TGTGCCAGCAGGAAACAGGGCAGCACAGATACGCAGTATTTT

length: 14
V: TRBV13
D: .
size: .
J: TRBJ1-1
CDR3: CASRLPPMNTEAFF
DNA: TGTGCCAGCAGACTACCCCCCATGAACACTGAAGCTTTCTTT

length: 13
V: TRBV6-1
D: .
size: .
J: TRBJ2-3
CDR3: CASSEARGASQYF
DNA: TGTGCCAGCAGTGAAGCTCGGGGGGCCTCCCAGTATTTT

length: 13
V: TRBV7-9
D: .
size: .
J: TRBJ1-2
CDR3: CASSPGGVGGYTF
DNA: TGTGCCAGCAGCCCTGGGGGGGTTGGTGGCTACACCTTC

length: 15
V: TRBV6-5
D: TRBD1
size: .
J: TRBJ1-5
CDR3: CASSPQGAVIQPQHF
DNA: TGTGCCAGCAGCCCACAGGGGGCGGTTATTCAGCCCCAGCATTTT

length: 18
V: TRBV10-3
D: TRBD2
size: once
J: TRBJ2-3
CDR3: CAISLGLAGGEGTDTQYF
DNA: TGTGCCATCAGCCTAGGACTAGCGGGGGGCGAAGGCACAGATACGCAGTATTTT

length: 14
V: TRBV5-1
D: .
size: .
J: TRBJ2-2
CDR3: CASSLSGQAGELFF
DNA: TGCGCCAGCAGTTTGTCAGGGCAGGCCGGGGAGCTGTTTTTT

length: 19
V: TRBV7-9
D: TRBD1
size: .
J: TRBJ1-4
CDR3: CASSSGRQGFTSTNEKLFF
DNA: TGTGCCAGCAGCTCTGGTCGACAGGGATTCACTTCAACTAATGAAAAACTGTTTTTT

length: 15
V: TRBV28
D: TRBD1
size: .
J: TRBJ1-1
CDR3: CATQPQGARTAEAFF
DNA: TGTGCCACCCAACCCCAGGGGGCGCGGACTGCTGAAGCTTTCTTT

length: 11
V: TRBV20-1
D: .
size: .
J: TRBJ1-1
CDR3: CSAVPGSQAFF
DNA: TGCAGTGCCGTACCGGGGTCCCAAGCTTTCTTT

length: 14
V: TRBV5-5
D: TRBD1
size: .
J: TRBJ1-4
CDR3: CASSLRTGNEKLFF
DNA: TGTGCCAGCAGCCTAAGGACAGGGAATGAAAAACTGTTTTTT

length: 12
V: TRBV19
D: .
size: .
J: TRBJ1-1
CDR3: CASSISVAEAFF
DNA: TGTGCCAGTAGTATATCAGTGGCTGAAGCTTTCTTT

length: 14
V: TRBV18
D: TRBD1
size: .
J: TRBJ1-1
CDR3: CASTPGQGNTEAFF
DNA: TGTGCCAGCACCCCCGGACAGGGGAACACTGAAGCTTTCTTT

length: 11
V: TRBV28
D: TRBD1
size: .
J: TRBJ1-2
CDR3: CASSFEGAGVF
DNA: TGTGCCAGCAGTTTCGAGGGGGCAGGGGTCTTC

length: 17
V: TRBV3-1/TRBV3-2
D: TRBD2
size: .
J: TRBJ2-1
CDR3: CASSHRLSGGSYNEQFF
DNA: TGTGCCAGCAGCCACCGTCTAAGCGGGGGCTCCTACAATGAGCAGTTCTTC

length: 14
V: TRBV6-4
D: TRBD2
size: few
J: TRBJ2-1
CDR3: CASKSGGEYNEQFF
DNA: TGTGCCAGCAAGAGCGGGGGCGAGTACAATGAGCAGTTCTTC

length: 15
V: TRBV6-5
D: .
size: few
J: TRBJ1-2
CDR3: CASSYLGTPENGYTF
DNA: TGTGCCAGCAGTTACTTGGGCACCCCCGAGAATGGCTACACCTTC

length: 16
V: TRBV10-1
D: .
size: few
J: TRBJ2-2
CDR3: CASSESLSEGPGELFF
DNA: TGCGCCAGCAGTGAGTCGCTTAGCGAGGGTCCCGGGGAGCTGTTTTTT

length: 16
V: TRBV28
D: .
size: .
J: TRBJ1-2
CDR3: CASSLGRAGGPYGYTF
DNA: TGTGCCAGCAGTCTTGGAAGGGCGGGGGGGCCCTATGGCTACACCTTC

length: 13
V: TRBV29-1
D: TRBD1
size: .
J: TRBJ1-6
CDR3: CSARQGYNSPLHF
DNA: TGCAGCGCAAGACAGGGGTATAATTCACCCCTCCACTTT

length: 15
V: TRBV19
D: .
size: once
J: TRBJ2-1
CDR3: CASSIAATEAHEQFF
DNA: TGTGCCAGTAGTATTGCTGCTACCGAGGCACATGAGCAGTTCTTC

length: 16
V: TRBV3-1/TRBV3-2
D: .
size: few
J: TRBJ1-2
CDR3: CASSLLTGSEHRGYTF
DNA: TGTGCCAGCAGCTTGTTGACAGGATCCGAACATCGTGGCTACACCTTC

length: 15
V: TRBV4-2
D: .
size: .
J: TRBJ1-1
CDR3: CASSPISPGDTEAFF
DNA: TGTGCCAGCAGCCCCATCAGCCCGGGGGACACTGAAGCTTTCTTT

length: 14
V: TRBV6-5
D: .
size: .
J: TRBJ1-6
CDR3: CASSYQAGESPLHF
DNA: TGTGCCAGCAGTTACCAGGCAGGGGAATCACCCCTCCACTTT

length: 13
V: TRBV10-3
D: .
size: few
J: TRBJ1-2
CDR3: CAISEDTYYGYTF
DNA: TGTGCCATCAGTGAGGACACCTACTATGGCTACACCTTC

length: 15
V: TRBV11-3
D: .
size: .
J: TRBJ2-1
CDR3: CASSPERAGANEQFF
DNA: TGTGCCAGCAGCCCAGAAAGGGCGGGGGCAAATGAGCAGTTCTTC

length: 13
V: TRBV6-6
D: TRBD1
size: .
J: TRBJ1-2
CDR3: CASSSPTGDGYTF
DNA: TGTGCCAGCAGTTCCCCCACAGGGGATGGCTACACCTTC

length: 13
V: TRBV19
D: TRBD1
size: .
J: TRBJ1-1
CDR3: CASIVTGGTEAFF
DNA: TGTGCCAGTATTGTGACAGGGGGCACTGAAGCTTTCTTT

length: 15
V: TRBV19
D: .
size: once
J: TRBJ2-3
CDR3: CASSIGQFATDTQYF
DNA: TGTGCCAGTAGTATAGGGCAGTTCGCCACAGATACGCAGTATTTT

length: 13
V: TRBV11-2
D: .
size: .
J: TRBJ2-1
CDR3: CASSLDRGDEQFF
DNA: TGTGCCAGCAGCTTAGATAGGGGCGATGAGCAGTTCTTC

length: 16
V: TRBV5-1
D: TRBD2
size: .
J: TRBJ2-2
CDR3: CASSLDGTSLAGELFF
DNA: TGCGCCAGCAGCTTGGATGGGACTAGCTTGGCCGGGGAGCTGTTTTTT

length: 15
V: TRBV24-1
D: TRBD1
size: .
J: TRBJ2-2
CDR3: CATNGGQGETGELFF
DNA: TGTGCCACCAATGGGGGACAGGGGGAAACCGGGGAGCTGTTTTTT

length: 15
V: TRBV6-4
D: TRBD1
size: .
J: TRBJ2-3
CDR3: CASSAGGFGTDTQYF
DNA: TGTGCCAGCAGCGCAGGGGGCTTCGGCACAGATACGCAGTATTTT

length: 12
V: TRBV7-2
D: .
size: .
J: TRBJ1-6
CDR3: CASSLDSSPLHF
DNA: TGTGCCAGCAGCTTAGACTCTTCACCCCTCCACTTT

length: 15
V: TRBV3-1/TRBV3-2
D: .
size: .
J: TRBJ1-5
CDR3: CASSDTRTENQPQHF
DNA: TGTGCCAGCAGTGATACTCGGACAGAAAATCAGCCCCAGCATTTT

length: 11
V: TRBV5-1
D: .
size: .
J: TRBJ1-1
CDR3: CASSLQGEAFF
DNA: TGCGCCAGCAGCTTGCAGGGAGAAGCTTTCTTT

length: 19
V: TRBV4-2
D: TRBD2
size: .
J: TRBJ2-2
CDR3: CASSQGASGGAGNTGELFF
DNA: TGTGCCAGCAGCCAAGGCGCTAGCGGGGGGGCTGGGAACACCGGGGAGCTGTTTTTT

length: 16
V: TRBV19
D: TRBD1
size: many
J: TRBJ1-5
CDR3: CASTRTGGFGNQPQHF
DNA: TGTGCCAGTACGCGAACAGGGGGCTTTGGCAATCAGCCCCAGCATTTT

length: 16
V: TRBV7-2
D: TRBD1
size: .
J: TRBJ1-1
CDR3: CASSPGQGELNTEAFF
DNA: TGTGCCAGCAGCCCGGGACAGGGTGAACTGAACACTGAAGCTTTCTTT

length: 15
V: TRBV19
D: TRBD1
size: few
J: TRBJ1-5
CDR3: CASSPGTVINQPQHF
DNA: TGTGCCAGTAGTCCCGGGACAGTTATAAATCAGCCCCAGCATTTT

length: 16
V: TRBV3-1/TRBV3-2
D: .
size: .
J: TRBJ2-2
CDR3: CASSQDQVANTGELFF
DNA: TGTGCCAGCAGCCAAGACCAGGTGGCAAACACCGGGGAGCTGTTTTTT

length: 14
V: TRBV2
D: TRBD1
size: .
J: TRBJ1-1
CDR3: CASSPRQGATEAFF
DNA: TGTGCCAGCAGCCCTAGACAGGGGGCGACTGAAGCTTTCTTT

length: 14
V: TRBV7-2
D: .
size: .
J: TRBJ2-6
CDR3: CASITASGANVLTF
DNA: TGTGCCAGCATCACAGCTTCTGGGGCCAACGTCCTGACTTTC

length: 16
V: TRBV7-2
D: TRBD2
size: .
J: TRBJ2-3
CDR3: CASSKRGGAGADTQYF
DNA: TGTGCCAGCAGCAAGCGCGGGGGGGCCGGCGCAGATACGCAGTATTTT

length: 15
V: TRBV28
D: TRBD1
size: .
J: TRBJ1-6
CDR3: CASSSQGAGNSPLHF
DNA: TGTGCCAGCAGTTCGCAGGGGGCGGGCAATTCACCCCTCCACTTT

length: 14
V: TRBV6-5
D: .
size: .
J: TRBJ2-3
CDR3: CASSLSGLKDTQYF
DNA: TGTGCCAGCAGTCTCTCGGGGTTGAAGGATACGCAGTATTTT

length: 13
V: TRBV19
D: TRBD1
size: .
J: TRBJ1-6
CDR3: CASQDRGGSPLHF
DNA: TGTGCCAGTCAGGACAGGGGGGGATCACCCCTCCACTTT

length: 14
V: TRBV13
D: TRBD1
size: .
J: TRBJ2-1
CDR3: CASSQRTGLNEQFF
DNA: TGTGCCAGCAGCCAGCGGACAGGACTCAATGAGCAGTTCTTC